The rows below give T cell receptor beta chains drawn from one sample of a study of T-cell memory formation after mild COVID-19. TCRdb reanalysed the 5' RACE reads using MiXCR and keeps one entry per CDR3 protein. The sample includes some 68,000 distinct CDR3 sequences, approximately 16% of them seen just once. The sample comprised PBMCs or a T cell subset sorted from them (not recorded which). These receptors were collected from an adult woman who had mild COVID-19 (a few samples of this study predate the infection). Cell type and time point are not known. Both conserved end residues are part of each CDR3.

J: TRBJ2-2
V: TRBV5-8
CDR3: CASSLDSGEVQLFF

J: TRBJ1-4
V: TRBV20-1
CDR3: CSARDFGQTATNEKLFF

J: TRBJ2-1
V: TRBV3-1
CDR3: CASSQPASSDEQFF

J: TRBJ2-3
V: TRBV6-5
CDR3: CASSYSIRGFTDTQYF

J: TRBJ2-7
V: TRBV6-2/TRBV6-3
CDR3: CASRPIRGEVYEQYF

J: TRBJ2-3
V: TRBV9
CDR3: CASSVGQGATDTQYF

J: TRBJ2-7
V: TRBV4-1
CDR3: CASSQPGQAHYEQYF

J: TRBJ2-6
V: TRBV4-3
CDR3: CASSQNGNSGANVLTF

J: TRBJ2-7
V: TRBV5-1
CDR3: CASSLEGGWEQYF

J: TRBJ2-1
V: TRBV20-1
CDR3: CSARGSGDNEQFF

J: TRBJ2-1
V: TRBV12-3/TRBV12-4
CDR3: CASSPGTAYNEQFF

J: TRBJ2-1
V: TRBV4-2
CDR3: CASSPDMYIGLAGDNEQFF

J: TRBJ2-1
V: TRBV29-1
CDR3: CSVTGTRGSDEQFF

J: TRBJ2-1
V: TRBV7-9
CDR3: CASSSHEVYGGNNEQFF

J: TRBJ2-7
V: TRBV19
CDR3: CASSAGTAAYEQYF

J: TRBJ2-1
V: TRBV7-9
CDR3: CASSRRTSAYNEQFF

J: TRBJ2-7
V: TRBV30
CDR3: CAWSHTLGRRSYEQYF

J: TRBJ2-4
V: TRBV7-9
CDR3: CASSLPGGNIQYF